This T cell receptor beta chain was documented in a study of cytomegalovirus exposure and HLA in healthy donors. Across the whole study: From 170 million or so T cells, an earlier analysis saw roughly 110 million unique TCR beta sequences. Overall study results and limits: Sequence variants that were highly shared formed a cluster that was likely a sequencing artifact. A later analysis revealed that TCR association rates differed between HLA loci, peaking at DRB1 and bottoming out at HLA-C.

V gave up 7 bases and J gave up 0 bases, with 10 bases separating them. Germline assignment: CDR1 LNHDA and CDR2 SQIVND (reference sequence). The CDR3 has 14 amino acids. Turning to this clone: Its matching antigen is unknown.

13 Jbeta primers and 60 Vbeta primers were used for the PCR. The table came from immunoSEQ multiplex PCR; TCRdb's copy has only in-frame clones and leaves some out. The sample has some 110,000 clones. The chain joins TRBV19 to TRBJ1-3; D is unresolved. This TCR was recovered from a man aged 25 to 40 in good health and CMV-seronegative. Material for sequencing was PBMCs. Here the CDR3 reads CASTGVFSGNTIYF. CDR3 in DNA: TGTGCCAGTACGGGAGTATTCTCTGGAAACACCATATATTTT.